A selection of T cell receptor beta chains follows, all from one sample in a study of cytomegalovirus exposure and HLA in healthy donors. The table came from immunoSEQ multiplex PCR; TCRdb's copy has only in-frame clones and leaves some out. Among 100,000 to 150,000 clones listed, roughly nine tenths were seen once. Sequencing was performed on PBMCs. The origin of the receptors is a woman aged 18-29 years in good health and CMV-seronegative. CDR3s include the opening cysteine and the closing phenylalanine or tryptophan. The D gene is left open where the match is weak. Clone sizes are given selectively: once, few, many, or a class where the clone is expanded.

d_call: TRBD2
j_call: TRBJ2-7
v_call: TRBV13
clone_size: .
cdr3_nt: TGTGCCAGCAGCTTAGGCCTCGGGAGGGCGGGTTACGAGCAGTACTTC
cdr3_aa: CASSLGLGRAGYEQYF

d_call: .
j_call: TRBJ2-7
v_call: TRBV27
clone_size: once
cdr3_nt: TGTGCCAGCAGTTTAACGAGAGGTTACGAGCAGTACTTC
cdr3_aa: CASSLTRGYEQYF

d_call: TRBD2
j_call: TRBJ2-7
v_call: TRBV18
clone_size: few
cdr3_nt: TGTGCCAGCTCACTAACACTCGGGACTAGTGGGGAGCAGTACTTC
cdr3_aa: CASSLTLGTSGEQYF

d_call: TRBD1
j_call: TRBJ2-7
v_call: TRBV11-1
clone_size: .
cdr3_nt: TGTGCCAGCAGCTTAGTAGGACAGGGACAGGGCGAGCAGTACTTC
cdr3_aa: CASSLVGQGQGEQYF

d_call: .
j_call: TRBJ1-3
v_call: TRBV5-1
clone_size: .
cdr3_nt: TGCGCCAGCAGCTTGGCGGGGTACGGAAACACCATATATTTT
cdr3_aa: CASSLAGYGNTIYF

d_call: .
j_call: TRBJ2-5
v_call: TRBV5-4
clone_size: .
cdr3_nt: TGTGCCAGCAGCCAAGTGGGGGCCCAAGAGACCCAGTACTTC
cdr3_aa: CASSQVGAQETQYF

d_call: .
j_call: TRBJ2-7
v_call: TRBV27
clone_size: .
cdr3_nt: TGTGCCAGCAGTTTATCGGGCGGACGGGGCTACGAGCAGTACTTC
cdr3_aa: CASSLSGGRGYEQYF

d_call: TRBD2
j_call: TRBJ2-1
v_call: TRBV7-8
clone_size: .
cdr3_nt: TGTGCCAGCATCAAAGTGGCTAGCGGGAGTTTCTACAATGAGCAGTTCTTC
cdr3_aa: CASIKVASGSFYNEQFF

d_call: TRBD1
j_call: TRBJ2-7
v_call: TRBV29-1
clone_size: .
cdr3_nt: TGCAGCGTTGAAGTTGGACAGGACTACGAGCAGTACTTC
cdr3_aa: CSVEVGQDYEQYF

d_call: .
j_call: TRBJ2-7
v_call: TRBV28
clone_size: few
cdr3_nt: TGTGCCAGCAGTTCCCTCGGGGGTGGGTACTTATACGAGCAGTACTTC
cdr3_aa: CASSSLGGGYLYEQYF

d_call: .
j_call: TRBJ2-5
v_call: TRBV27
clone_size: .
cdr3_nt: TGTGCCAGCAGTTTATTTCGGACAGAGATGCAAGAGACCCAGTACTTC
cdr3_aa: CASSLFRTEMQETQYF

d_call: TRBD1
j_call: TRBJ2-1
v_call: TRBV5-1
clone_size: .
cdr3_nt: TGCGCCAGCAGCTTGGTGGGACAGGGGAACAATGAGCAGTTCTTC
cdr3_aa: CASSLVGQGNNEQFF

d_call: .
j_call: TRBJ1-5
v_call: TRBV6-1
clone_size: .
cdr3_nt: TGTGCCAGCACCCCTGGGCCAGGCAGCAATCAGCCCCAGCATTTT
cdr3_aa: CASTPGPGSNQPQHF

d_call: TRBD1
j_call: TRBJ1-2
v_call: TRBV13
clone_size: .
cdr3_nt: TGTGCCAGCAGCTTTCGGGACAGGGTCCCCGCTGACTATGGCTACACCTTC
cdr3_aa: CASSFRDRVPADYGYTF

d_call: TRBD2
j_call: TRBJ2-5
v_call: TRBV10-3
clone_size: .
cdr3_nt: TGTGCCATCAGTGTAGCGGGAGGGCCGGGAGAGACCCAGTACTTC
cdr3_aa: CAISVAGGPGETQYF

d_call: .
j_call: TRBJ1-1
v_call: TRBV20-1
clone_size: .
cdr3_nt: TGCAGTGCTTCACAGGGAACAGCTTTCTTT
cdr3_aa: CSASQGTAFF

d_call: TRBD2
j_call: TRBJ2-7
v_call: TRBV5-1
clone_size: .
cdr3_nt: TGCGCCAGCAGCTTACCGGGACTAGCGGGAACGTACGAGCAGTACTTC
cdr3_aa: CASSLPGLAGTYEQYF

d_call: TRBD1
j_call: TRBJ2-2
v_call: TRBV4-1
clone_size: .
cdr3_nt: TGCGCCAGCAGCCAAAACCCCGGGACAGGGGACACCGGGGAGCTGTTTTTT
cdr3_aa: CASSQNPGTGDTGELFF

d_call: TRBD1
j_call: TRBJ1-1
v_call: TRBV9
clone_size: .
cdr3_nt: TGTGCCAGCAGCCTAAGGACAGGGCGGACTGAAGCTTTCTTT
cdr3_aa: CASSLRTGRTEAFF

d_call: TRBD1
j_call: TRBJ1-2
v_call: TRBV5-1
clone_size: .
cdr3_nt: TGCGCCAGCAGCCCCCAACAAGGGGGCGCAGATGGCTACACCTTC
cdr3_aa: CASSPQQGGADGYTF

d_call: TRBD1
j_call: TRBJ1-1
v_call: TRBV6-5
clone_size: .
cdr3_nt: TGTGCCACGACGGGACAGGGAAACACTGAAGCTTTCTTT
cdr3_aa: CATTGQGNTEAFF

d_call: .
j_call: TRBJ1-4
v_call: TRBV6-1
clone_size: .
cdr3_nt: TGTGCCAGCAGGGAGGACAGATCGAATGAAAAACTGTTTTTT
cdr3_aa: CASREDRSNEKLFF

d_call: .
j_call: TRBJ1-1
v_call: TRBV7-9
clone_size: .
cdr3_nt: TGTGCCAGCAGCTTAGCACGGGGTCCGAACACTGAAGCTTTCTTT
cdr3_aa: CASSLARGPNTEAFF

d_call: .
j_call: TRBJ2-5
v_call: TRBV4-1
clone_size: .
cdr3_nt: TGCGCCAGCAGCCCCACAGCCGGTGAGACCCAGTACTTC
cdr3_aa: CASSPTAGETQYF

d_call: TRBD1
j_call: TRBJ2-1
v_call: TRBV19
clone_size: .
cdr3_nt: TGTGCCAGTAGTACGGGACAGGGAAATGAGCAGTTCTTC
cdr3_aa: CASSTGQGNEQFF

d_call: .
j_call: TRBJ2-1
v_call: TRBV25-1
clone_size: .
cdr3_nt: TGTGCCAGCAGTGGAGGTGCGGGTCTTATGTATGAGCAGTTCTTC
cdr3_aa: CASSGGAGLMYEQFF

d_call: .
j_call: TRBJ2-1
v_call: TRBV13
clone_size: .
cdr3_nt: TGTGCCAGCAGCTTAGGCGGGGGTATACGAATAGAGCAGTTCTTC
cdr3_aa: CASSLGGGIRIEQFF

d_call: TRBD1
j_call: TRBJ1-2
v_call: TRBV9
clone_size: .
cdr3_nt: TGTGCCAGCAGCCCCCAGACAGGGGCCCTCACGGGGGGCTACACCTTC
cdr3_aa: CASSPQTGALTGGYTF

d_call: TRBD1
j_call: TRBJ2-7
v_call: TRBV6-1
clone_size: .
cdr3_nt: TGTGCCAGCAGTGAAGCCGGGACAGGGGCCTACGAGCAGTACTTC
cdr3_aa: CASSEAGTGAYEQYF

d_call: TRBD2
j_call: TRBJ2-7
v_call: TRBV10-3
clone_size: .
cdr3_nt: TGTGCCATCACAGACGGTGGTAGCGGGAGAGTAAGGTCCGAGCAGTACTTC
cdr3_aa: CAITDGGSGRVRSEQYF

d_call: TRBD1
j_call: TRBJ1-1
v_call: TRBV12-5
clone_size: .
cdr3_nt: TGTGCTAGTGGTTCGGGACAGGGCAACACTGAAGCTTTCTTT
cdr3_aa: CASGSGQGNTEAFF

d_call: .
j_call: TRBJ2-3
v_call: TRBV11-1
clone_size: once
cdr3_nt: TGTGCCAGCAGCTCAAATAGCGCTTTCACAGATACGCAGTATTTT
cdr3_aa: CASSSNSAFTDTQYF

d_call: TRBD1
j_call: TRBJ2-7
v_call: TRBV28
clone_size: .
cdr3_nt: TGTGCCAGCAGTTTCATGGGGACAGGCGGGTTTCATTACGAGCAGTACTTC
cdr3_aa: CASSFMGTGGFHYEQYF

d_call: .
j_call: TRBJ2-5
v_call: TRBV30
clone_size: .
cdr3_nt: TGTGCCTGGAGTGACCGGACAGATTGGGAGACCCAGTACTTC
cdr3_aa: CAWSDRTDWETQYF

d_call: .
j_call: TRBJ1-2
v_call: TRBV5-4
clone_size: .
cdr3_nt: TGTGCCAGCAGCCAGCAGGTATCCTATGGCTACACCTTC
cdr3_aa: CASSQQVSYGYTF

d_call: .
j_call: TRBJ2-1
v_call: TRBV19
clone_size: once
cdr3_nt: TGTGCCAGTAGTTCCGTGGCCGCGGGGCACAATGAGCAGTTCTTC
cdr3_aa: CASSSVAAGHNEQFF

d_call: .
j_call: TRBJ2-3
v_call: TRBV2
clone_size: once
cdr3_nt: TGTGCCAGCAGTGACGTCCCTACGAACACAGATACGCAGTATTTT
cdr3_aa: CASSDVPTNTDTQYF

d_call: .
j_call: TRBJ1-5
v_call: TRBV7-9
clone_size: .
cdr3_nt: TGTGCCAGCAGCACGGGACATATGGATCAGCCCCAGCATTTT
cdr3_aa: CASSTGHMDQPQHF

d_call: TRBD2
j_call: TRBJ2-7
v_call: TRBV11-2
clone_size: .
cdr3_nt: TGTGCCAGCAGCTCCCGACTAGCGGGAGAGGTGCTGTACTTC
cdr3_aa: CASSSRLAGEVLYF